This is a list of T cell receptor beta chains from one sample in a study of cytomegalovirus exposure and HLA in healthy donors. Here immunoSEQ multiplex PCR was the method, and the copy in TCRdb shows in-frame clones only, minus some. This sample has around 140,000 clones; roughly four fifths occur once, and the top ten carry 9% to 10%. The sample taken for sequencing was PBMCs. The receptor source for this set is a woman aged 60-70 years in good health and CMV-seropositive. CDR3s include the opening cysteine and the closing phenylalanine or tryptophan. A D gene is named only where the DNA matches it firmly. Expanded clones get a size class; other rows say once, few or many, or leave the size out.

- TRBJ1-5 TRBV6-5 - CASSRTGTQPQHF TGTGCCAGCAGTAGAACAGGGACACAGCCCCAGCATTTT
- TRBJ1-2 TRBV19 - CASSLRANYGYTF TGTGCCAGTAGTCTCAGGGCAAACTATGGCTACACCTTC
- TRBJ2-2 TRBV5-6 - CASSLGVRASGTGELFF TGTGCCAGCAGCTTGGGCGTAAGGGCTTCGGGAACCGGGGAGCTGTTTTTT
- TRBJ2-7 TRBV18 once CASSPDSSYEQYF TGTGCCAGCTCACCCGACAGCTCCTACGAGCAGTACTTC
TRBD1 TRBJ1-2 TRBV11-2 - CASSFGQEVLDGYTF TGTGCCAGCAGTTTCGGACAGGAAGTACTCGATGGCTACACCTTC
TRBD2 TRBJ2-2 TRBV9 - CASSTVPPGLAMNTGELFF TGTGCCAGCAGCACAGTACCCCCGGGACTAGCGATGAACACCGGGGAGCTGTTTTTT
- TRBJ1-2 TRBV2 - CANDVSGTNYGYTF TGTGCCAACGACGTTTCAGGGACTAACTATGGCTACACCTTC
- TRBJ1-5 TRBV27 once CASSLRGATQPQHF TGTGCCAGCAGTTTACGGGGGGCGACTCAGCCCCAGCATTTT
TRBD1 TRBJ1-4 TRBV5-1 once CASSPGGQGRSEKLFF TGCGCCAGCAGCCCCGGTGGACAGGGGCGCAGTGAAAAACTGTTTTTT
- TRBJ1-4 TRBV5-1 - CASTSGGEKLFF TGCGCCAGCACCTCCGGAGGCGAAAAACTGTTTTTT
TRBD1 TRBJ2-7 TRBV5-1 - CASSLVGQGLYLGAEQYF TGCGCCAGCAGCTTGGTGGGACAGGGACTTTACCTCGGGGCCGAGCAGTACTTC
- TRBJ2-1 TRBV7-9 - CASTYEQGEQFF TGTGCCAGCACCTATGAGCAGGGGGAGCAGTTCTTC
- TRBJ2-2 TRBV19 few CASSPDSGYTGELFF TGTGCCAGTAGTCCCGATTCAGGGTACACCGGGGAGCTGTTTTTT
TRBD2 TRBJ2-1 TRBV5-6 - CASSPRSSGSVEFF TGTGCCAGCAGCCCCCGATCTAGCGGGAGCGTGGAGTTCTTC
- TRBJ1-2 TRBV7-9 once CASSLNSRADGYTF TGTGCCAGCAGCCTCAATTCCAGGGCGGATGGCTACACCTTC
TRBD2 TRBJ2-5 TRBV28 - CASSLWTSGSAAETQYF TGTGCCAGCAGTTTATGGACTAGCGGGAGTGCGGCGGAGACCCAGTACTTC
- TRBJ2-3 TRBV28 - CASSSRGGDLSDTQYF TGTGCCAGCAGCTCTAGGGGGGGGGATCTTTCAGATACGCAGTATTTT
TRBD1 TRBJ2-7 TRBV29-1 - CSVTIGTVGAYEQYF TGCAGCGTTACTATCGGGACAGTGGGCGCCTACGAGCAGTACTTC
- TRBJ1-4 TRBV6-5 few CASREPGGGEKLFF TGTGCCAGCAGGGAGCCGGGCGGAGGGGAAAAACTGTTTTTT
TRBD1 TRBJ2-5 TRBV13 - CASSLAGRGLLETQYF TGTGCCAGCAGCTTAGCCGGCAGGGGGCTTTTAGAGACCCAGTACTTC
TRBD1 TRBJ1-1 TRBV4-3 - CASSLFSPQTGTGGTEAFF TGCGCCAGCAGCCTTTTCAGCCCACAAACCGGGACAGGGGGCACTGAAGCTTTCTTT
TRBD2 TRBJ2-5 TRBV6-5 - CASSWAGEQYF TGTGCCAGCAGTTGGGCGGGAGAGCAGTACTTC
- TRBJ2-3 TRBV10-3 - CAISEGREADTQYF TGTGCCATCAGTGAGGGTAGAGAGGCAGATACGCAGTATTTT
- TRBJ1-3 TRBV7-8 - CASSSTRTVLSGNTIYF TGTGCCAGCAGCTCAACCCGGACAGTCCTCTCTGGAAACACCATATATTTT
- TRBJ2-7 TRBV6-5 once CASSPRRRGEQYF TGTGCCAGCAGTCCCCGGAGGAGGGGTGAGCAGTACTTC
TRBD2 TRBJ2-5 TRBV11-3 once CASSPRTSGKYQETQYF TGTGCCAGCAGCCCCCGGACTAGCGGGAAGTACCAAGAGACCCAGTACTTC
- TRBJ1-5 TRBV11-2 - CASSFESDQPQHF TGTGCCAGCAGCTTTGAGTCGGATCAGCCCCAGCATTTT
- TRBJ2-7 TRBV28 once CASSPRDTSYEQYF TGTGCCAGCAGCCCACGGGACACCTCCTACGAGCAGTACTTC
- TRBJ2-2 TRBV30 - CAWRLIGELFF TGTGCCTGGAGACTAATTGGGGAGCTGTTTTTT
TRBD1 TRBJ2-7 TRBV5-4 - CASKDRGMSEQYF TGTGCCAGCAAGGACAGGGGAATGAGCGAGCAGTACTTC
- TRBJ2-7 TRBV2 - CASNPSGYEQYF TGTGCCAGCAACCCGTCCGGGTACGAGCAGTACTTC
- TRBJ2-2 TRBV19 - CASSIRGELFF TGTGCCAGTAGTATTCGCGGGGAGCTGTTTTTT
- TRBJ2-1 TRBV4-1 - CASSPLEGPAGQFF TGCGCCAGCAGCCCATTGGAGGGCCCCGCGGGGCAGTTCTTC
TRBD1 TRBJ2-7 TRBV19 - CASSGGQGGDEQYF TGTGCCAGTAGTGGGGGACAGGGTGGCGACGAGCAGTACTTC
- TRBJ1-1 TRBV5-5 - CASTIFPGLETEAFF TGTGCCAGCACAATCTTCCCAGGGCTGGAGACTGAAGCTTTCTTT
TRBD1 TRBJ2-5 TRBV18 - CASSRDSQETQYF TGTGCCAGCTCCAGGGACAGCCAAGAGACCCAGTACTTC
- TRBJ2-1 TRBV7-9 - CASSSIAYEQFF TGTGCCAGCAGCTCCATAGCCTATGAGCAGTTCTTC
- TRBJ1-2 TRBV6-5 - CASSLGQGTYGYTF TGTGCCAGCAGCCTCGGGCAGGGAACCTATGGCTACACCTTC
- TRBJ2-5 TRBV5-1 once CASSSTGFQETQYF TGCGCCAGCAGCTCCACGGGGTTCCAAGAGACCCAGTACTTC
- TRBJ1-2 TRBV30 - CAWSKTARSHGYTF TGTGCCTGGAGTAAAACAGCCCGCTCTCATGGCTACACCTTC
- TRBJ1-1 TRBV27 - CASIGRDTEAFF TGTGCCAGCATCGGCAGGGACACTGAAGCTTTCTTT
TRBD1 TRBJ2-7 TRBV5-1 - CASSLATGGGYEQYF TGCGCCAGCAGCTTGGCCACAGGGGGAGGTTACGAGCAGTACTTC
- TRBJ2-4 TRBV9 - CASSVDPGGAKNIQYF TGTGCCAGCAGCGTTGACCCCGGCGGGGCCAAAAACATTCAGTACTTC
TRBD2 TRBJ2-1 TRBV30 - CAWSGLAGPLSYNEQFF TGTGCCTGGAGTGGTCTAGCGGGACCCCTCTCCTACAATGAGCAGTTCTTC
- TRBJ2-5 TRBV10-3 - CAISESGHMVGETQYF TGTGCCATCAGTGAGTCAGGACACATGGTAGGGGAGACCCAGTACTTC
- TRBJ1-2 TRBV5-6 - CASSLQGSYGYTF TGTGCCAGCAGCTTGCAGGGGAGCTATGGCTACACCTTC
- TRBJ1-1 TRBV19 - CASSIGRAAEAFF TGTGCCAGTAGTATTGGTAGAGCCGCTGAAGCTTTCTTT
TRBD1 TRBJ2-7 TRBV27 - CASSLSTGQFYEQYF TGTGCCAGCAGTTTATCAACGGGACAGTTTTACGAGCAGTACTTC
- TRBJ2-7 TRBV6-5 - CASRPGLPWEQYF TGTGCCAGCAGACCGGGACTCCCGTGGGAGCAGTACTTC
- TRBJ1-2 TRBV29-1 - CSGTGRGYGYTF TGCAGCGGTACAGGGAGGGGTTATGGCTACACCTTC
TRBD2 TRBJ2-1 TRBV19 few CASSMGTTDAYNEQFF TGTGCCAGTAGTATGGGGACTACAGATGCCTACAATGAGCAGTTCTTC
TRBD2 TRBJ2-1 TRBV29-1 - CSGGRGSYNEQFF TGCAGCGGCGGGAGGGGGTCCTACAATGAGCAGTTCTTC
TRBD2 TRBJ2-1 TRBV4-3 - CASSQGLAGYNEQFF TGCGCCAGCAGCCAAGGACTAGCGGGATACAATGAGCAGTTCTTC
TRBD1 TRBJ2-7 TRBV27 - CASSPPGQIYEQYF TGTGCCAGCAGTCCCCCGGGACAGATTTACGAGCAGTACTTC